This T cell receptor beta chain emerged from a study of blood T cells in healthy people across ages. Whole-study results and caveats: Any conclusive comparison of naive versus antigen-experienced cells was prevented by using unsorted PBMCs.

Then a second PCR, running about 6 to 12 cycles, was carried out with a sample-barcoded 5' primer and a J-beta primer mix. Sequencing of every sample gave 2.5 million or more CDR3-containing paired-end reads. TCRdb re-called the 5' RACE reads through MiXCR, storing one row per CDR3 protein. The sample includes about 1,500,000 distinct CDR3 sequences, under 30% of them seen just once. This clonotype was counted ten times or more. Its matching antigen is unknown. The junction does not match germline at one end; this may be a read error. The CDR3 has 16 amino acids. Per germline, CDR1 SGHRS and CDR2 YFSETQ.

The V gene is TRBV5-1, the J gene TRBJ2-6, with TRBD1 as a possible D gene (5 bases). Input material: blood. This receptor was taken from a woman aged 25 to 39 in good health. CDR3 sequence: CASSLGKFSGANFLTF. In DNA, the CDR3 is TGCGCCAGCAGCTTGGGCAAATTCTCTGGGGCCAACTTCCTGACTTTC.